This T cell receptor beta chain was retrieved from a study of blood T cell repertoires in COVID-19. Across the study: Both acute and convalescent COVID-19 samples were obtained from the United States, Italy and Spain. From T cells, B-cell-depleted T cells, or PBMCs came the material, which was cDNA or gDNA.

Original methodology: Reference gene primer amplification yielded estimated nucleated cell counts. Generated by immunoSEQ multiplex PCR, the TCRdb table keeps only in-frame clones and is missing some. V and J calls and clone size are copied from that table; D and trimming were computed from the DNA. Here the sample spans 200,000 to 250,000 clones, 85% to 90% being singletons. The sample consisted of peripheral blood. This TCR was recovered from a man between 45 and 60 years old with acute or convalescent COVID-19.

The CDR3 DNA is TGCGCCAGCAGGAACCTACAGGGGGCATCGGTGGGCTACACCTTC. Encoded protein: CASRNLQGASVGYTF. The rearrangement links TRBV5-1 to TRBJ1-2; 9 positions match TRBD1. CDR3 length: 15 residues. V shed 5 bases and J 8 bases; nucleotides not matched to a gene: 13. Germline V gene sequence: CDR1 SGHRS, CDR2 YFSETQ.